Given below is one T cell receptor (beta chain) in context. The junction departs from the called germline gene at one end, perhaps through a read error. Researchers amplified the TCR beta CDR3 regions from RNA transcripts. HTBI primers were used for first-round RT-PCR of the TCR CDR3. TCRdb processed the multiplex PCR reads anew with MiXCR; each CDR3 protein has one entry. The sample carries roughly 530,000 distinct CDR3 sequences, under 20% recorded once. This CDR3 spans 15 amino acids. From germline, CDR1 is MGHDK and CDR2 SYGVNS. This sample stems from a study of T cells in Graves' hyperthyroidism and ophthalmopathy.

The sequence derives from a woman between 18 and 30 years old with Graves' ophthalmopathy. This chain connects TRBV25-1 to TRBJ2-2, with 9 bases identical to TRBD2. Sequenced input: blood. CDR3: CASRESSGIDGELFF. CDR3 nucleotides: TGTGCCAGCAGGGAATCTAGCGGGATCGACGGGGAGCTGTTTTTT.